This TCR beta chain was observed in a study of T cell changes during pregnancy in multiple sclerosis. This CDR3 is built from 14 residues. Germline V gene data show CDR1 as SQVTM and CDR2 as ANQGSEA. TCRdb keeps only in-frame clones here, not all; method: immunoSEQ multiplex PCR. The data show around 55,000 clones, with roughly 93% seen just once and approximately 3.8% held by the top ten. The chain carries TRBV29-1 and TRBJ1-2; TRBD1 matches 8 bases. The TCR sequence derives from a female donor with multiple sclerosis, enrolled in a pregnancy study. This sample comprised CD8+ T cells from peripheral blood mononuclear cells, obtained in the second trimester of pregnancy. CDR3 residues: CSATGGEKNYGYTF. The CDR3 bases are TGCAGTGCTACAGGGGGTGAAAAAAACTATGGCTACACCTTC. The entire variable domain, with the rest obtained from reference TRBV29-1 and TRBJ1-2, is as follows: SAVISQKPSRDICQRGTSLTIQCQVDSQVTMMFWYRQQPGQSLTLIATANQGSEATYESGFVIDKFPISRPNLTFSTLTVSNMSPEDSSIYLCSATGGEKNYGYTFGSGTRLTVV.